This record concerns one T cell receptor beta chain sequence. The source of the sample is a study of T cell changes during pregnancy in multiple sclerosis. The V and J ends lost 4 bases and 6 bases, in that order; junction bases with no gene match: 11. Per germline, CDR1 MDHEN and CDR2 SYDVKM. The CDR3 runs 16 residues. Sequenced by immunoSEQ multiplex PCR; TCRdb stores in-frame clones only, minus some. The sample consists of 50,000 to 65,000 clones, around 96% of them appearing once. The gene calls are TRBV28 and TRBJ2-1; 8 positions agree with TRBD1. The source is a female donor with multiple sclerosis, enrolled in a pregnancy study. The sample here was CD8+ T cells from peripheral blood mononuclear cells, taken after pregnancy. In nucleotides, the CDR3 is TGTGCCAGCAGTTCAGAGACAGGGGTAGACGTCAATGAGCAGTTCTTC. It translates to CASSSETGVDVNEQFF.